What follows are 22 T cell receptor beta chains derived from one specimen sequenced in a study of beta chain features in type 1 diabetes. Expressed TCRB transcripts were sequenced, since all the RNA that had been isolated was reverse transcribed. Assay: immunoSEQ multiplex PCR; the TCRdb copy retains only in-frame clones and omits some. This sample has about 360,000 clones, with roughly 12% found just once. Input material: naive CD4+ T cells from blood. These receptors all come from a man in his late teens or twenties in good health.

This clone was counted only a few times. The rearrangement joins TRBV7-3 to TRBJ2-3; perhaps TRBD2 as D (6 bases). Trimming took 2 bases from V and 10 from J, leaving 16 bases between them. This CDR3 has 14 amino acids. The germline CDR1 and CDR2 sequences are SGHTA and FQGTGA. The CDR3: CASSLLPSVSPQYF. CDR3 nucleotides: TGTGCCAGCAGCTTACTTCCTAGCGTCTCCCCGCAGTATTTT.

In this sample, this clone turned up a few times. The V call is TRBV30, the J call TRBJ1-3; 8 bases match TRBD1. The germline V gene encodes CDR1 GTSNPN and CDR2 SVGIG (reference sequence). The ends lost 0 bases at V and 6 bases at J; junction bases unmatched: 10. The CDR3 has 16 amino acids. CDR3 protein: CAWSVARTGLVNTIYF. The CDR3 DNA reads TGTGCCTGGAGTGTCGCCCGGACAGGGCTAGTAAACACCATATATTTT.

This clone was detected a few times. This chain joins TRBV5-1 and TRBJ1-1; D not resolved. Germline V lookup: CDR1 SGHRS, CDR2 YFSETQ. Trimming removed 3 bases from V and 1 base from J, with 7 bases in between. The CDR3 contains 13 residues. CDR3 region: CASSSAGNTEAFF. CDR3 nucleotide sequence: TGCGCCAGCAGCTCCGCCGGGAACACTGAAGCTTTCTTT.

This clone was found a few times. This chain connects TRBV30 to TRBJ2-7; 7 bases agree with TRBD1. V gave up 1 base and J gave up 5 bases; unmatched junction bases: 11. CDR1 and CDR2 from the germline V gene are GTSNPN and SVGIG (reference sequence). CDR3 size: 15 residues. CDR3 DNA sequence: TGTGCCTGGAGTGGAGAGACAGGGCTCAGGGACGAGCAGTACTTC. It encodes CAWSGETGLRDEQYF.

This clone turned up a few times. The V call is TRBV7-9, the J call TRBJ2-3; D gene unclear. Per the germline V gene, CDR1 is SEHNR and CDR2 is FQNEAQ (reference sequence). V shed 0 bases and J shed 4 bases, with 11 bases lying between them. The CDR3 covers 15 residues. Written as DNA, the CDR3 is TGTGCCAGCAGCTTAGCGCGAGGTTCTGCAGATACGCAGTATTTT. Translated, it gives CASSLARGSADTQYF.

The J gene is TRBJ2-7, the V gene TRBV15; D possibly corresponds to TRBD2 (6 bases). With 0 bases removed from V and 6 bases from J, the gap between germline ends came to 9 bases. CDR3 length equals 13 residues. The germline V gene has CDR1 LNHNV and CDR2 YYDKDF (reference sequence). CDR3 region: CATSRDLEGEQYF. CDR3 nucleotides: TGTGCCACCAGCAGAGATTTGGAGGGCGAGCAGTACTTC.

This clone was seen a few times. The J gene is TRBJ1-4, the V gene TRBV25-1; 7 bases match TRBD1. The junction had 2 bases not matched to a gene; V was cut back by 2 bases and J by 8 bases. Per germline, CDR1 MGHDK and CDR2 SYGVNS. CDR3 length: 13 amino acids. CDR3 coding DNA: TGTGCCAGCAGTGAAAGGGGGCCCGAAAAACTGTTTTTT. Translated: CASSERGPEKLFF.

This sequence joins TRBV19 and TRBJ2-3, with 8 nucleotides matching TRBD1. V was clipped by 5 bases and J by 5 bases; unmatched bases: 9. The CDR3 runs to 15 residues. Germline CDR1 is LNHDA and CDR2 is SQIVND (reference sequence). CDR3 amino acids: CASSGARQGKDTQYF. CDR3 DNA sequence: TGTGCCAGTAGTGGAGCACGACAGGGGAAAGATACGCAGTATTTT.

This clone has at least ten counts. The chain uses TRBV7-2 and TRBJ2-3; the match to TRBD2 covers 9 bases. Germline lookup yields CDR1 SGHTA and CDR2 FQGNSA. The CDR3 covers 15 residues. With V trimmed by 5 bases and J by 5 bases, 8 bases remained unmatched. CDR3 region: CASSLLAGDQDTQYF. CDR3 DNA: TGTGCCAGCAGCCTGTTAGCGGGGGACCAAGATACGCAGTATTTT.

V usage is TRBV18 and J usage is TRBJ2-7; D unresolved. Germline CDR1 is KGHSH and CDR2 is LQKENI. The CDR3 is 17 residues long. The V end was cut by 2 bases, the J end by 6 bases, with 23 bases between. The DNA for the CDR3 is TGTGCCAGCTCACCAAAGCCCCCGAGGTCGCCGGGTTTCGAGCAGTACTTC. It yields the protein CASSPKPPRSPGFEQYF.

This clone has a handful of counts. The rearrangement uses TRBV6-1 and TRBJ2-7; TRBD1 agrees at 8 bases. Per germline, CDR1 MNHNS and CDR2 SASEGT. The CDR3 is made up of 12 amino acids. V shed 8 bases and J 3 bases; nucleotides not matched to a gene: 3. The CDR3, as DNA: TGTGCCAGCGGACAGGGTAACTACGAGCAGTACTTC. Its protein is CASGQGNYEQYF.

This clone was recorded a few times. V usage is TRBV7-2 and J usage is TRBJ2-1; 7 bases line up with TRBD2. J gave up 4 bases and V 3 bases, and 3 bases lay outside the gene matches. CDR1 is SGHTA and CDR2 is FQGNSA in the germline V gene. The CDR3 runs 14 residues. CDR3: CASSFAGVYNEQFF. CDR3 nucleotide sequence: TGTGCCAGCAGCTTTGCGGGGGTTTACAATGAGCAGTTCTTC.

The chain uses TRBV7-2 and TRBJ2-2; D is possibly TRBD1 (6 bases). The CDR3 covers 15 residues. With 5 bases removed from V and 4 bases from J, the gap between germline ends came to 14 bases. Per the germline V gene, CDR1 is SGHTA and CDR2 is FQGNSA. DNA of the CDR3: TGTGCCAGCAGCCCTCTTGAGGGGGTCACCGGGGAGCTGTTTTTT. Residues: CASSPLEGVTGELFF.

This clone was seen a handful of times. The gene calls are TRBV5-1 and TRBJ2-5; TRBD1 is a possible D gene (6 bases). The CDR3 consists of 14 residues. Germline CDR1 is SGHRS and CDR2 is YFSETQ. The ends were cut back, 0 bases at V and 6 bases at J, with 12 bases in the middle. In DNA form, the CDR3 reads TGCGCCAGCAGCTTGGTAGGACAGAATAAGACCCAGTACTTC. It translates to CASSLVGQNKTQYF.

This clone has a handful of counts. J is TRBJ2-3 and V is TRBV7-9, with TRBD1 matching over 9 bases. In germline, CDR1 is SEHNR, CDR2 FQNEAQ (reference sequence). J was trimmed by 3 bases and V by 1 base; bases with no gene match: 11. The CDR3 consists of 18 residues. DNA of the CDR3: TGTGCCAGCAGCTTAGGGGTATTCGGGACAGGGAAAACAGATACGCAGTATTTT. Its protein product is CASSLGVFGTGKTDTQYF.

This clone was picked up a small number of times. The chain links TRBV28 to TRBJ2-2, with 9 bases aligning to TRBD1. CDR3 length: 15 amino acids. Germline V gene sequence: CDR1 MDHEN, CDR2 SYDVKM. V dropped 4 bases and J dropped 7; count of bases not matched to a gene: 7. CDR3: CASSSPGQGIGELFF. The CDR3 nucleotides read TGTGCCAGCAGTTCTCCGGGACAGGGTATCGGGGAGCTGTTTTTT.

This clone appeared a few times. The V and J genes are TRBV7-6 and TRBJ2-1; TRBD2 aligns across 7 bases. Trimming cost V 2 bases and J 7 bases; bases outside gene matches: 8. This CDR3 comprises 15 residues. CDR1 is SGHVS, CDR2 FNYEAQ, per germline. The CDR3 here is CASSLLSGGGNEQFF. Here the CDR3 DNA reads TGTGCCAGCAGCTTATTAAGTGGGGGGGGGAATGAGCAGTTCTTC. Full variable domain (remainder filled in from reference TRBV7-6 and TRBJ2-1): GAGVSQSPRYKVTKRGQDVALRCDPISGHVSLYWYRQALGQGPEFLTYFNYEAQQDKSGLPNDRFSAERPEGSISTLTIQRTEQRDSAMYRCASSLLSGGGNEQFFGPGTRLTVL.

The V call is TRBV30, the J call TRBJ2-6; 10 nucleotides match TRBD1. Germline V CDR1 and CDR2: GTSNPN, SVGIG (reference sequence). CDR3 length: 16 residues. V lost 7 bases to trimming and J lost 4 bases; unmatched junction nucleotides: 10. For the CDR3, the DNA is TGTGCCTTCGTCCGGGACAGGGGTTCAGGGGCCAACGTCCTGACTTTC. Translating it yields CAFVRDRGSGANVLTF.

CDR3 in DNA: TGTGCCTGGAGTGTCTATCCGGGACAGGGAGGGGTAGAGACCCAGTACTTC. It is translated as CAWSVYPGQGGVETQYF. V and J are TRBV30 and TRBJ2-5; 9 bases match TRBD1. CDR1 is GTSNPN and CDR2 is SVGIG in the germline V gene (reference sequence). CDR3 size: 17 residues. V lost 0 bases, J lost 4 bases, and 12 bases stayed unmatched.

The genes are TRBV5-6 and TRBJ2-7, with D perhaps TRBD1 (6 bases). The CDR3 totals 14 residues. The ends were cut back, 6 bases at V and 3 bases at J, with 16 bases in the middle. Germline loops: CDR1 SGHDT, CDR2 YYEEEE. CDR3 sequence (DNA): TGTGCCAGCAAGACACAGGGCCTGCGCTACGAGCAGTACTTC. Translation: CASKTQGLRYEQYF.

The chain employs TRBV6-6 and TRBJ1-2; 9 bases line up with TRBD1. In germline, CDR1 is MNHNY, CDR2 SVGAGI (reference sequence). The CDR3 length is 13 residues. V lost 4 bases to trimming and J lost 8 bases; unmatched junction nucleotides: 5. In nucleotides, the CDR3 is TGTGCCAGCAGTTGGGACAGGGCTGCCGGCTACACCTTC. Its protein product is CASSWDRAAGYTF.

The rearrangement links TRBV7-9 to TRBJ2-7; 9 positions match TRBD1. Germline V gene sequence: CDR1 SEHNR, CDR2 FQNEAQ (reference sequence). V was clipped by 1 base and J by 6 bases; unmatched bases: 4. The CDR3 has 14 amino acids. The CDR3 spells CASSLGTGAPEQYF. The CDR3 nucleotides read TGTGCCAGCAGCTTAGGGACAGGGGCCCCCGAGCAGTACTTC.